The entry below describes one T cell receptor beta chain. What it binds is not known. CDR3 length: 15 residues. Germline values: CDR1 LNHDA, CDR2 SQIVND (reference sequence). V dropped 4 bases and J dropped 7; count of bases not matched to a gene: 7. The data originate from a study of graft-versus-host responses after intestinal transplantation. The wider study: Transplants were multivisceral, liver-intestinal, or isolated intestinal. Study-wide findings and caveats: Marrow from the recipient contained GvH clones, some of which had appeared first in ileum or blood. Declines in HvG clones occurring early post-transplant were associated with peak circulating GvH clone levels.

Sequencing used immunoSEQ multiplex PCR; TCRdb keeps in-frame clones, though not all of them. The table lists tens of thousands of clones, 91% of them singletons. Sequenced material: PBMCs, taken 524 days after transplant. The chain joins TRBV19 to TRBJ2-7, with 13 nucleotides matching TRBD2. The TCR originated in a human patient who received an intestinal transplant, so some T cells may come from the graft donor. CDR3 residues: CASSKTSGRSGEQYF. CDR3 bases: TGTGCCAGTAGTAAGACTAGCGGGAGGTCGGGAGAGCAGTACTTC.